This T cell receptor beta chain came from a study of beta chain features in type 1 diabetes. The CDR3 extends over 13 amino acids. Germline V lookup: CDR1 SNHLY, CDR2 FYNNEI. Trimming took 1 base from V and 6 from J, leaving 7 bases between them. The entirety of the isolated RNA underwent reverse transcription, so expressed TCRB transcripts were sequenced. Produced via immunoSEQ multiplex PCR; TCRdb's table is partial and in-frame only. Among 250,000 to 350,000 clones listed, 12% to 15% were seen once. Populations isolated by sorting all had purity greater than 95%. General study results and limits: The study notes PCR might favor shorter templates equally in patients and controls. Shorter TCRB CDR3s, moderately but significantly so, were found in Type 1 diabetes patients in all four CD4+ subsets.

This clone was found a few times. Its antigen is not identified. This clonotype was sampled from a young man in good health. The genes are TRBV2 and TRBJ1-5; no reliable D call. The source material was central memory CD4+ T cells from blood. As DNA, the CDR3 is TGTGCCAGCAGTGAAGGCCGGCGTCAGCCCCAGCATTTT. It encodes CASSEGRRQPQHF.